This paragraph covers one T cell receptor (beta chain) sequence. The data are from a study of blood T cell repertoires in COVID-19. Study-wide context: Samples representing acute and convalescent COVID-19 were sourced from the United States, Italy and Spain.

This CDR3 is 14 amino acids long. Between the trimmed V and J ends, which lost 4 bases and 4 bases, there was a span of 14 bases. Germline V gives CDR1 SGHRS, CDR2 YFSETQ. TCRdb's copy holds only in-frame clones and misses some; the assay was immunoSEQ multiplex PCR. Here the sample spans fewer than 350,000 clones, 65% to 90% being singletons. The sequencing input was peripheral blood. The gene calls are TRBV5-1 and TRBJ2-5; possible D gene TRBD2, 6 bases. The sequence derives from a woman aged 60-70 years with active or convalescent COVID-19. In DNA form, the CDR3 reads TGCGCCAGCAGCACGGGAGACGGGGGAGAGACCCAGTACTTC. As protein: CASSTGDGGETQYF.